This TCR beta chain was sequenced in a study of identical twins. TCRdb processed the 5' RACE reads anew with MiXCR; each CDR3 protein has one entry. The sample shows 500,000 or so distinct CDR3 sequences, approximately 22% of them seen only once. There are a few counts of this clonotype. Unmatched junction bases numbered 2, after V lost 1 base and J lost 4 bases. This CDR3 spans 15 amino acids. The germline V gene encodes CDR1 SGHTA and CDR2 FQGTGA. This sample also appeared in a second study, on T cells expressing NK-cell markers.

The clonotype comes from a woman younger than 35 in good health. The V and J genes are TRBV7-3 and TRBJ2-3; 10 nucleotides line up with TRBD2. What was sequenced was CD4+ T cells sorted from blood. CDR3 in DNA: TGTGCCAGCAGCTTAAACCTAGCGGGGGCAGATACGCAGTATTTT. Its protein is CASSLNLAGADTQYF.